The present T cell receptor (beta chain) was sequenced within a study of blood T cell repertoires in COVID-19. This clone was recorded a few times. Repertoires were generated with immunoSEQ multiplex PCR, while TCRdb's copy carries only in-frame clones and drops some. Of just over 75,000 clones listed, around 80% are singletons. Sequencing input: peripheral blood. The sequence derives from a man between 60 and 75 years old with active or convalescent COVID-19.

Here the CDR3 DNA reads TGCAGTGCTAGTCCTAGCGGGGGGCTTTACAATGAGCAGTTCTTC. Translated: CSASPSGGLYNEQFF. V and J are TRBV20-1 and TRBJ2-1; 11 bases agree with TRBD2. Germline-derived CDR1 and CDR2 are DFQATT and SNEGSKA (reference sequence). The CDR3 loop spans 15 amino acids. With V trimmed by 3 bases and J by 4 bases, 5 bases remained unmatched.